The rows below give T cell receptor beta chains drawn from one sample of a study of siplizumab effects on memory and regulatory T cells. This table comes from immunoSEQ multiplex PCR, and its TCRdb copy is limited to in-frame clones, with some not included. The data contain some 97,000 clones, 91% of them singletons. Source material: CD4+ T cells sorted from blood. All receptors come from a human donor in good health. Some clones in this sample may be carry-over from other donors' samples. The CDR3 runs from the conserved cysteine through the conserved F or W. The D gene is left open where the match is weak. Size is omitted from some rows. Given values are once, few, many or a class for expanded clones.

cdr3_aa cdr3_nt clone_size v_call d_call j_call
CASSRYWRAADETQYF TGTGCCAGCAGCCGTTACTGGAGGGCCGCTGATGAGACCCAGTACTTC NA TRBV5-6 NA TRBJ2-5
CASSLARTVEQYF TGTGCCAGCAGCTTAGCGCGGACCGTCGAGCAGTACTTC NA TRBV7-2 NA TRBJ2-7
CASSGLSSYNEQFF TGCGCCAGCAGTGGGCTTAGCTCCTACAATGAGCAGTTCTTC NA TRBV5-1 NA TRBJ2-1
CASSLVGRSSYNEQFF TGTGCCAGCAGCTTAGTCGGGAGGAGCTCCTACAATGAGCAGTTCTTC NA TRBV7-2 TRBD2 TRBJ2-1
CASSGSGSTNEKLFF TGTGCCAGCAGCGGGTCAGGGTCAACTAATGAAAAACTGTTTTTT few TRBV9 NA TRBJ1-4
CASSLHGSSYEQYF TGTGCCAGCAGCTTGCACGGGAGCTCCTACGAGCAGTACTTC NA TRBV5-4 NA TRBJ2-7
CASSDRVIGELFF TGTGCCAGCAGCGACAGGGTGATCGGGGAGCTGTTTTTT NA TRBV14 TRBD1 TRBJ2-2
CASSYSNRGPYNEQFF TGTGCCAGCAGTTACTCTAACAGGGGTCCCTACAATGAGCAGTTCTTC few TRBV6-5 TRBD1 TRBJ2-1
CASREGQGPYEQYF TGTGCCAGCAGAGAGGGACAGGGGCCCTACGAGCAGTACTTC NA TRBV2 TRBD1 TRBJ2-7
CASSYSRGYSYEQYF TGTGCCAGCAGTTACTCCCGCGGATACTCCTACGAGCAGTACTTC NA TRBV6-6 NA TRBJ2-7
CASTVLRGAEANVLTF TGTGCCAGCACCGTCCTAAGGGGCGCGGAGGCCAACGTCCTGACTTTC NA TRBV21-1 NA TRBJ2-6
CASSEGVFTDTQYF TGTGCCAGCAGCGAGGGGGTCTTCACAGATACGCAGTATTTT NA TRBV9 NA TRBJ2-3
CASSGPDRETQYF TGTGCCAGTAGTGGCCCAGATCGGGAGACCCAGTACTTC NA TRBV19 NA TRBJ2-5
CASSMRSAGGKGTEAFF TGTGCCAGTAGTATGCGGTCTGCTGGCGGTAAGGGGACTGAAGCTTTCTTT NA TRBV19 NA TRBJ1-1
CASSPKRTGGGYGYTF TGTGCCAGCAGCCCAAAAAGGACAGGGGGCGGTTATGGCTACACCTTC NA TRBV5-4 TRBD1 TRBJ1-2
CASSVQGGETQYF TGTGCCAGCAGTGTACAGGGTGGAGAGACCCAGTACTTC NA TRBV6-1 NA TRBJ2-5
CASSPPGQHNEKLFF TGTGCCAGCAGCCCACCGGGACAGCATAATGAAAAACTGTTTTTT NA TRBV9 TRBD1 TRBJ1-4
CASSRRSGTSIETQYF TGTGCCAGCAGCCGAAGAAGCGGGACTAGTATCGAGACCCAGTACTTC once TRBV5-5 TRBD2 TRBJ2-5
CAIAPGQGYYGYTF TGTGCCATCGCTCCGGGACAGGGATACTATGGCTACACCTTC NA TRBV28 TRBD1 TRBJ1-2
CSAGGNYNEQFF TGCAGCGCGGGAGGTAACTACAATGAGCAGTTCTTC NA TRBV29-1 TRBD2 TRBJ2-1
CASRSQGAGETQYF TGTGCCAGCAGGAGTCAGGGGGCGGGTGAGACCCAGTACTTC NA TRBV14 TRBD1 TRBJ2-5
CASIRDSATNEKLFF TGTGCCAGCATTAGGGACAGCGCAACTAATGAAAAACTGTTTTTT once TRBV28 TRBD1 TRBJ1-4
CASSSGQYEQYF TGTGCCAGCAGCTCAGGACAGTACGAGCAGTACTTC NA TRBV5-4 NA TRBJ2-7
CASSPVENSNQPQHF TGTGCCAGCTCACCAGTTGAGAATAGCAATCAGCCCCAGCATTTT NA TRBV18 NA TRBJ1-5
CATANLAGGGVTDTQYF TGTGCCACAGCAAACCTAGCGGGAGGGGGGGTGACAGATACGCAGTATTTT NA TRBV27 TRBD2 TRBJ2-3
CASSQRTVWKETQYF TGCGCCAGCAGCCAGCGGACAGTTTGGAAAGAGACCCAGTACTTC NA TRBV4-1 NA TRBJ2-5
CASSQSGAGAYNEQFF TGTGCCAGCAGCCAATCTGGCGCGGGGGCCTACAATGAGCAGTTCTTC NA TRBV16 TRBD2 TRBJ2-1
CASSPGQGYGYTF TGTGCCAGCAGCCCGGGACAGGGTTATGGCTACACCTTC NA TRBV14 TRBD1 TRBJ1-2
CASSLTPQGARTEAFF TGTGCCAGCAGCTTAACCCCACAGGGGGCGAGGACTGAAGCTTTCTTT NA TRBV7-3 TRBD1 TRBJ1-1
CASSPGTSINEQFF TGTGCCAGCAGCCCCGGGACTAGTATCAATGAGCAGTTCTTC NA TRBV7-6 TRBD2 TRBJ2-1
CASSQEVKAAGNQETQYF TGCGCCAGCAGCCAAGAAGTTAAGGCGGCCGGAAACCAAGAGACCCAGTACTTC NA TRBV4-1 NA TRBJ2-5
CASSLGTSGRTVSYEQYF TGTGCCAGCAGCTTAGGAACTAGCGGGAGGACCGTCTCCTACGAGCAGTACTTC few TRBV7-2 TRBD2 TRBJ2-7
CASSITGTRSHEQFF TGCGCCAGCAGCATAACCGGGACTAGGTCGCATGAGCAGTTCTTC NA TRBV10-1 TRBD2 TRBJ2-1
CASSYPTSSAELFF TGTGCCAGCAGTTACCCGACTAGTTCAGCCGAGCTGTTTTTT NA TRBV6-5 NA TRBJ2-2
CASSLYNTHRRYGYTF TGTGCCAGCAGCTTATATAACACCCATAGGCGGTATGGCTACACCTTC NA TRBV7-9 NA TRBJ1-2
CASRSGTGYNEQFF TGTGCCAGTAGATCTGGTACAGGATACAATGAGCAGTTCTTC NA TRBV19 NA TRBJ2-1
CASSFQNPGQGAEQYF TGTGCCAGCAGTTTCCAGAATCCGGGACAGGGGGCCGAGCAGTACTTC NA TRBV6-5 TRBD1 TRBJ2-7